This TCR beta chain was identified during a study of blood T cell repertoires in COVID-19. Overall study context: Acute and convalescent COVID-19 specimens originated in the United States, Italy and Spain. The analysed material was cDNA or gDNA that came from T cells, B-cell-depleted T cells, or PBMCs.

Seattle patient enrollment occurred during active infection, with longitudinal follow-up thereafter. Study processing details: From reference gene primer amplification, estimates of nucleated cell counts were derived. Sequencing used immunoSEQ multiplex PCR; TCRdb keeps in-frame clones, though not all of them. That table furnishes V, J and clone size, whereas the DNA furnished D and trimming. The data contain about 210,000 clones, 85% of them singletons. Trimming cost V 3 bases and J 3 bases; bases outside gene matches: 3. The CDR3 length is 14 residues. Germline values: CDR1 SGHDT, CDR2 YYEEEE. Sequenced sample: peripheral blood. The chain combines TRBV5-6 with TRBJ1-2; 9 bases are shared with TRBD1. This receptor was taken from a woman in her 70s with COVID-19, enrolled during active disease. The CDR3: CASSSQGAYYGYTF. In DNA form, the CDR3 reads TGTGCCAGCAGCTCACAGGGGGCGTACTATGGCTACACCTTC.